The sequence of this TCR beta chain was determined in a study of shared clonotypes between healthy human individuals. The CDR3 contains 15 residues. Germline loops: CDR1 SGHTA, CDR2 FQGNSA. Trimming removed 3 bases from V and 6 bases from J, with 12 bases in between. The method was immunoSEQ multiplex PCR; TCRdb's version includes in-frame clones alone and lacks a portion of them. The data hold fewer than 550,000 clones, with almost 80% observed a single time. The material sequenced was PBMCs. The receptor was isolated from a middle-aged woman in good health. Some clones in this sample may be carry-over from other donors' samples. The chain couples TRBV7-2 to TRBJ1-6; D is unclear. The CDR3 DNA is TGTGCCAGCAGCTTGAGGGTGGGAATTAATTCACCCCTCCACTTT. Protein sequence: CASSLRVGINSPLHF.